This TCR beta chain is from a study of lymphopenia after photon versus proton radiotherapy. Libraries were prepared by immunoSEQ multiplex PCR; TCRdb keeps only in-frame clonotypes and omits some of them. The table lists roughly 40,000 clones, 86% of them singletons, with 10% in the top ten. Trimming removed 5 bases from V and 4 bases from J; junction bases left unmatched: 3. The germline gives CDR1 LNHDA, CDR2 SQIVND (reference sequence). The CDR3 loop spans 15 amino acids. The chain uses TRBV19 and TRBJ2-1, with 12 bases that match TRBD1. This TCR was sampled from a woman in her seventies with pancreatic cancer. Some clones in this sample may be carry-over from other donors' samples. This material consisted of peripheral blood, taken from a patient treated with proton-based radiotherapy. CDR3 in amino acids: CASSVGQGAYNEQFF. The DNA for the CDR3 is TGTGCCAGTAGTGTGGGACAGGGGGCGTACAATGAGCAGTTCTTC.